These 21 T cell receptor beta chains were sequenced from one sample in a study of response to subunit inactivated influenza vaccine. A single record per CDR3 protein comes from TCRdb applying MiXCR to the RT-PCR reads. The data show over 800,000 distinct CDR3 sequences, 21% seen once. The input for sequencing was PBMCs from blood, taken about 5 days after vaccination. These receptor sequences come from a man aged 50-59 years who received an inactivated influenza vaccine.

V is TRBV10-3 and J is TRBJ2-1; D gene uncertain. Per germline, CDR1 ENHRY and CDR2 SYGVKD. The V end was cut by 4 bases, the J end by 8 bases, with 15 bases between. The CDR3 is made up of 14 amino acids. As DNA, the CDR3 is TGTGCCATCAGTGGTGGGTATGGTGATCATGAGCAGTTCTTC. Residues: CAISGGYGDHEQFF.

This clonotype was seen a few times. This chain links TRBV5-6 with TRBJ1-5; D remains ambiguous. The CDR3 length is 13 residues. CDR1 is SGHDT, CDR2 YYEEEE, per germline. V was pared by 5 bases and J by 3 bases, with 9 bases between. For the CDR3, the DNA is TGTGCCAGCAGTTCGTGGGCCAATCAGCCCCAGCATTTT. Protein product: CASSSWANQPQHF. The entire variable domain, with the rest obtained from reference TRBV5-6 and TRBJ1-5, is as follows: DAGVTQSPTHLIKTRGQQVTLRCSPKSGHDTVSWYQQALGQGPQFIFQYYEEEERQRGNFPDRFSGHQFPNYSSELNVNALLLGDSALYLCASSSWANQPQHFGDGTRLSIL.

This clonotype was seen ten or more times. The CDR3 reads CSARDRDFSYNEQFF. The CDR3 DNA reads as TGCAGTGCTAGAGACAGGGATTTCTCCTACAATGAGCAGTTCTTC. This chain connects TRBV20-1 to TRBJ2-1, with a tentative D call TRBD1 (5 bases). V was shortened by 0 bases and J by 0 bases, with 9 bases between the two germline ends. Germline CDR1 DFQATT, CDR2 SNEGSKA (reference sequence). This CDR3 contains 15 residues.

The chain carries TRBV6-2 or TRBV6-3 and TRBJ2-3; D is unclear. V shed 4 bases and J shed 0 bases, with 11 bases lying between them. Germline loops: CDR1 MNHEY, CDR2 SVGEGT. The CDR3 extends over 15 amino acids. CDR3 residues: CASSWSDVSTDTQYF. Written as DNA, the CDR3 is TGTGCCAGCAGTTGGTCGGATGTTAGCACAGATACGCAGTATTTT.

This clonotype was recorded only once. The chain recombines TRBV12-3 or TRBV12-4 with TRBJ1-2; D possibly corresponds to TRBD1 (5 bases). Trimming took off 2 bases at V and 10 bases at J, with 17 bases between the two ends. This CDR3 is built from 14 residues. DNA for the CDR3: TGTGCCAGCAGTTTAAGTACCATACAGGCGGACTACACCTTC. It encodes CASSLSTIQADYTF.

Only a few counts were recorded for this clonotype. V usage is TRBV4-1 and J usage is TRBJ2-3, with 8 bases identical to TRBD1. The CDR3 contains 17 residues. J gave up 3 bases and V 0 bases, and 8 bases lay outside the gene matches. Germline V gives CDR1 MGHRA, CDR2 YSYEKL. CDR3 nucleotides: TGCGCCAGCAGCCAAGATCCCCCAGGGGGCTTGACAGATACGCAGTATTTT. Its translation is CASSQDPPGGLTDTQYF.

This clonotype was seen a few times. V is TRBV28 and J is TRBJ2-7, with 11 bases identical to TRBD2. The germline CDR1 and CDR2 sequences are MDHEN and SYDVKM. This CDR3 is 14 amino acids long. V was pared by 6 bases and J by 0 bases, with 1 base of the junction left unmatched. Here the CDR3 reads CASRTSGNSYEQYF. CDR3 in DNA: TGTGCCAGCAGGACTAGCGGGAACTCCTACGAGCAGTACTTC.

The chain links TRBV9 to TRBJ1-2; no clear D gene. From germline, CDR1 is SGDLS and CDR2 YYNGEE. CDR3 size: 14 residues. V lost 0 bases, J lost 4 bases, and 10 bases lay in between. CDR3 residues: CASSVDGRGYGYTF. The CDR3 DNA is TGTGCCAGCAGCGTAGACGGGAGAGGCTATGGCTACACCTTC.

This clonotype has only a few counts. The V gene is TRBV7-9, the J gene TRBJ2-7; 7 nucleotides align to TRBD1. Trimming took 4 bases from V and 3 from J; bases not matched to a gene: 9. The CDR3 has 15 residues. The V gene's germline CDR1 is SEHNR and CDR2 FQNEAQ (reference sequence). CDR3 sequence: CASSSYRGRIYEQYF. The CDR3 DNA reads as TGTGCCAGCAGCTCCTACAGGGGAAGAATCTACGAGCAGTACTTC.

This chain connects TRBV6-2 or TRBV6-3 to TRBJ2-7; TRBD2 might be the D (5 bases). The CDR3 has 13 residues. Trimming pared 6 bases from V and 2 bases from J, leaving 11 bases between. Per germline, CDR1 MNHEY and CDR2 SVGEGT. The CDR3 bases are TGTGCCAGCAGCCATCTAGCAGCCTACGAGCAGTACTTC. Protein product: CASSHLAAYEQYF.

This clonotype was recorded a few times. J is TRBJ2-3 and V is TRBV20-1, with TRBD2 matching 7 bases. Germline lookup yields CDR1 DFQATT and CDR2 SNEGSKA (reference sequence). The J segment lost 1 base and the V segment lost 6 bases, leaving 4 bases of the junction unmatched. This CDR3 has 13 amino acids. This CDR3 is CSAVGGGTDTQYF. CDR3 DNA sequence: TGCAGTGCCGTGGGGGGGGGCACAGATACGCAGTATTTT.

This rearrangement joins TRBV20-1 to TRBJ2-1; TRBD2 matches 8 bases. The ends lost 7 bases at V and 7 bases at J; junction bases unmatched: 12. The CDR3 is 14 amino acids. CDR1 is DFQATT, CDR2 SNEGSKA, per germline (reference sequence). Here the CDR3 DNA reads TGCAGTGTCCCCGGGACTAGATCCACAAATGAGCAGTTCTTC. It encodes CSVPGTRSTNEQFF.

The chain combines TRBV20-1 with TRBJ2-1, with 7 bases that match TRBD2. This CDR3 comprises 15 residues. CDR1 is DFQATT and CDR2 is SNEGSKA in the germline V gene (reference sequence). V gave up 3 bases and J gave up 0 bases; unmatched junction bases: 5. The CDR3 DNA is TGCAGTGCTAGGAGCGGGGCTAGCTCCTACAATGAGCAGTTCTTC. It encodes CSARSGASSYNEQFF.

This clonotype has a count of ten or more. V usage is TRBV4-2 and J usage is TRBJ2-3, with D possibly matching TRBD1 (6 bases). Germline loops: CDR1 LGHNA, CDR2 YNFKEQ. CDR3 size: 15 residues. V was cut by 1 base and J by 2 bases, with 10 bases left in between. The CDR3 DNA sequence: TGTGCCAGCAGCCAAGGGGCAGGGGACACAGATACGCAGTATTTT. Its protein product is CASSQGAGDTDTQYF.

This chain links TRBV12-3 or TRBV12-4 with TRBJ2-1; TRBD1 matches at 12 bases. This CDR3 contains 13 residues. After removal of 9 bases from V and 5 bases from J, the junction contained 2 bases not matched to a gene. The CDR3 reads CASGTGGHNEQFF. CDR3 in DNA: TGTGCCAGTGGGACAGGGGGCCACAATGAGCAGTTCTTC.

This clonotype was counted between two and nine times. The gene calls are TRBV12-3 or TRBV12-4 and TRBJ1-2; weak D call: TRBD1 (5 bases). V was clipped by 6 bases and J by 5 bases, with 13 bases between them. CDR3 size: 13 residues. The CDR3 DNA is TGTGCCAGCAGCCAAGGGGTTAGGTATGGCTACACCTTC. Residues: CASSQGVRYGYTF.

This clonotype has only a few counts. V is TRBV6-2 or TRBV6-3 and J is TRBJ2-3, with TRBD2 matching 13 bases. The CDR3 runs 18 residues. Losses at the gene ends were 3 bases for V and 4 bases for J; bases not matched to a gene: 10. CDR1 MNHEY and CDR2 SVGEGT come from the germline V gene. CDR3 protein: CASSYTLAGGPIADTQYF. For the CDR3, the DNA is TGTGCCAGCAGTTATACACTAGCGGGAGGGCCCATCGCAGATACGCAGTATTTT.

This clonotype came up a few times. The J gene is TRBJ2-7, the V gene TRBV2; TRBD2 agrees at 11 bases. Trimming cost V 3 bases and J 4 bases; bases outside gene matches: 5. This CDR3 has 15 amino acids. From germline, CDR1 is SNHLY and CDR2 FYNNEI. CDR3 nucleotides: TGTGCCAGCAGTGACCTAGCGGGAGGTGTGTACGAGCAGTACTTC. Encoded protein: CASSDLAGGVYEQYF.

In this sample, this clonotype turned up a few times. J is TRBJ2-7 and V is TRBV4-2; TRBD1 aligns across 7 bases. After removal of 3 bases from V and 0 bases from J, the junction contained 5 bases not matched to a gene. This CDR3 has 15 residues. In germline, CDR1 is LGHNA, CDR2 YNFKEQ. As DNA, the CDR3 is TGTGCCAGCAGCCAGCAGGGGGTCAGCTCCTACGAGCAGTACTTC. This codes for CASSQQGVSSYEQYF.

This clonotype was seen a few times. The chain combines TRBV5-6 with TRBJ2-3; 10 bases align to TRBD2. The CDR3 consists of 16 residues. Trimming took 0 bases from V and 6 from J; bases not matched to a gene: 7. Germline V CDR1 and CDR2: SGHDT, YYEEEE. In nucleotides, the CDR3 is TGTGCCAGCAGCTTGGAACTAGCGGGAATGATGGATACGCAGTATTTT. Amino acids: CASSLELAGMMDTQYF.

V usage is TRBV18 and J usage is TRBJ2-2; 8 nucleotides agree with TRBD1. After removal of 8 bases from V and 1 base from J, the junction contained 9 bases not matched to a gene. The germline V gene has CDR1 KGHSH and CDR2 LQKENI. CDR3 length: 16 residues. CDR3 protein: CASQPDRARNTGELFF. The CDR3 bases are TGTGCCAGCCAACCGGACAGGGCGAGGAACACCGGGGAGCTGTTTTTT.